A single sample is the source of the 22 T cell receptor beta chains below, sequenced in a study of shared clonotypes between healthy human individuals. The assay was immunoSEQ multiplex PCR, and TCRdb's table has in-frame clones only and misses some. This table holds roughly 1,500,000 clones, about 98.5% found once. Material: naive CD4+ T cells sorted from blood. Described subset: CD45RA+ positively selected. These receptors all stem from a man under 40 in good health.

The chain uses TRBV28 and TRBJ1-2; TRBD1 matches at 11 bases. Germline CDR1 MDHEN, CDR2 SYDVKM. This CDR3 region has 16 residues. Trimming took 5 bases from V and 4 from J; bases not matched to a gene: 9. In DNA form, the CDR3 reads TGTGCCAGCAGTCCACAAGGACAGGGGGCCTTCTATGGCTACACCTTC. Amino acids: CASSPQGQGAFYGYTF.

The gene calls are TRBV28 and TRBJ1-2; 9 nucleotides line up with TRBD1. The CDR3 sequence is 14 residues long. J was trimmed by 4 bases and V by 7 bases; bases with no gene match: 7. The germline CDR1 and CDR2 sequences are MDHEN and SYDVKM. The CDR3 coding sequence is TGTGCCAGCATTACAGGGGGCGTATTCTATGGCTACACCTTC. Translating gives CASITGGVFYGYTF.

The rearrangement links TRBV27 to TRBJ1-3; the D is unclear. CDR3 length: 13 amino acids. V lost 5 bases and J 4 bases, leaving 9 bases between the germline ends. Germline values: CDR1 MNHEY, CDR2 SMNVEV (reference sequence). The CDR3 region is CASSMHTGNTIYF. CDR3 nucleotides: TGTGCCAGCAGTATGCATACGGGAAACACCATATATTTT.

In its sample, this clone was seen once. The chain uses TRBV28 and TRBJ2-7; 7 bases fit TRBD2. The CDR3 contains 15 residues. Germline V CDR1 and CDR2: MDHEN, SYDVKM. V gave up 2 bases and J gave up 2 bases; unmatched junction bases: 6. The CDR3 DNA follows: TGTGCCAGCAGTTTAGGCGGGGGTACCACCTACGAGCAGTACTTC. Its translation: CASSLGGGTTYEQYF.

The chain uses TRBV29-1 and TRBJ2-3; D not resolved. The CDR3 totals 12 residues. Germline V gives CDR1 SQVTM, CDR2 ANQGSEA. V dropped 4 bases and J dropped 0 bases, with 5 bases sitting between them. The CDR3 here is CSVVVSTDTQYF. The CDR3 DNA reads as TGCAGCGTTGTGGTGAGCACAGATACGCAGTATTTT.

In this sample, this clone turned up once. The rearrangement joins TRBV5-6 to TRBJ1-2; unclear D gene. Germline assignment: CDR1 SGHDT and CDR2 YYEEEE. The CDR3 is 14 amino acids. V gave up 4 bases and J gave up 2 bases, with 12 bases separating them. CDR3 nucleotide sequence: TGTGCCAGCAGCGGCGCCACCATCAACTATGGCTACACCTTC. Translation gives CASSGATINYGYTF.

This sequence joins TRBV27 and TRBJ2-1; TRBD1 aligns across 8 bases. Trimming removed 5 bases from V and 3 bases from J; junction bases left unmatched: 9. CDR3 length: 16 amino acids. Germline V gives CDR1 MNHEY, CDR2 SMNVEV (reference sequence). The CDR3 bases are TGTGCCAGCAGTAAATTAGGACAGGGAAACTACAATGAGCAGTTCTTC. Protein sequence: CASSKLGQGNYNEQFF.

In nucleotides, the CDR3 is TGCGCCAGCAGCAGATCCAGGGGGACCTACGAGCAGTACTTC. Its translation: CASSRSRGTYEQYF. This chain connects TRBV5-1 to TRBJ2-7; 7 nucleotides agree with TRBD1. V shed 4 bases and J 2 bases; nucleotides not matched to a gene: 6. The CDR3 covers 14 residues. Germline lookup yields CDR1 SGHRS and CDR2 YFSETQ. The full variable domain, completed using reference TRBV5-1 and TRBJ2-7, is KAGVTQTPRYLIKTRGQQVTLSCSPISGHRSVSWYQQTPGQGLQFLFEYFSETQRNKGNFPGRFSGRQFSNSRSEMNVSTLELGDSALYLCASSRSRGTYEQYFGPGTRLTVT.

J is TRBJ2-7 and V is TRBV5-1, with D perhaps TRBD1 or TRBD2 (5 bases each). Germline V CDR1 and CDR2: SGHRS, YFSETQ. CDR3 length: 13 residues. Trimming removed 5 bases from V and 2 bases from J, with 11 bases in between. The CDR3 bases are TGCGCCAGCAGGAGGGACGGAGCCTACGAGCAGTACTTC. Protein: CASRRDGAYEQYF.

The DNA for the CDR3 is TGTGCCACCAGCAGAGATTGGCCACAGTCATCCTACAATGAGCAGTTCTTC. Its translation is CATSRDWPQSSYNEQFF. The rearrangement uses TRBV15 and TRBJ2-1; the D is unclear. Germline CDR1 is LNHNV and CDR2 is YYDKDF (reference sequence). This CDR3 is 17 amino acids long. Trimming left V 0 bases short and J 1 base short, with 13 bases between.

The J gene is TRBJ2-1, the V gene TRBV7-6, with D possibly matching TRBD2 (5 bases). The V gene's germline CDR1 is SGHVS and CDR2 FNYEAQ. Trimming stripped 1 base from V and 0 bases from J, with 13 bases between. The CDR3 runs to 17 residues. CDR3 amino acids: CASSLVSGVSSYNEQFF. The CDR3 nucleotides read TGTGCCAGCAGCTTAGTGAGCGGTGTGAGCTCCTACAATGAGCAGTTCTTC.

This clone was recorded once. Relative to the germline gene, one junction end is altered; a read error may explain this. The chain combines TRBV7-7 with TRBJ2-7; 7 bases align to TRBD2. Per germline, CDR1 SSHAT and CDR2 FNYEAQ (reference sequence). This CDR3 has 13 residues. The CDR3 reads CASSPGTISEQYF. The CDR3, as DNA: TGTGCTAGCAGCCCCGGGACTATCAGCGAGCAGTACTTC.

The chain is built from TRBV5-5 and TRBJ1-2; 8 bases map to TRBD1. V gave up 4 bases and J gave up 3 bases; unmatched junction bases: 17. This CDR3 spans 18 amino acids. From germline, CDR1 is SGHKS and CDR2 YYEKEE (reference sequence). The CDR3 nucleotides read TGTGCCAGCAGCCTAAGGCCCCCAGGACAGGGATTGGACTATGGCTACACCTTC. Its translation: CASSLRPPGQGLDYGYTF. Together with reference TRBV5-5 and TRBJ1-2, the CDR3 gives the full variable domain: DAGVTQSPTHLIKTRGQQVTLRCSPISGHKSVSWYQQVLGQGPQFIFQYYEKEERGRGNFPDRFSARQFPNYSSELNVNALLLGDSALYLCASSLRPPGQGLDYGYTFGSGTRLTVV.

The rearrangement links TRBV30 to TRBJ2-7; either TRBD1 or TRBD2 may supply D (5 bases each). The CDR3 is 13 amino acids. The germline V and J ends were trimmed by 1 base and 2 bases, with 9 bases remaining between them. CDR1 and CDR2 (germline): GTSNPN, SVGIG (reference sequence). The CDR3 nucleotides read TGTGCCTGGAGTGGGGACCTTACCTACGAGCAGTACTTC. Residues: CAWSGDLTYEQYF.

This chain's CDR3 is CASSQDNRGGETQYF. The CDR3 DNA is TGCGCCAGCAGCCAAGATAATCGAGGGGGAGAGACCCAGTACTTC. This rearrangement joins TRBV4-3 to TRBJ2-5; tentatively, D is TRBD1 (6 bases). CDR1 is LGHNA, CDR2 YSLEER, per germline. Trimming left V 0 bases short and J 4 bases short, with 12 bases between. This CDR3 has 15 residues.

The chain joins TRBV6-1 to TRBJ2-5, with no clear D. CDR3 length: 14 residues. Trimming took off 4 bases at V and 2 bases at J, with 11 bases between the two ends. CDR1 is MNHNS, CDR2 SASEGT, per germline. The CDR3 bases are TGTGCCAGCAGTGCTGCGGACCGACAAGAGACCCAGTACTTC. Amino acids: CASSAADRQETQYF.

The chain joins TRBV4-3 to TRBJ2-7; D is perhaps TRBD1 (6 bases). Germline lookup yields CDR1 LGHNA and CDR2 YSLEER. This CDR3 is built from 15 residues. Trimming took 0 bases from V and 4 from J, leaving 13 bases between them. In nucleotides, the CDR3 is TGCGCCAGCAGCCAAGATCCCCGGCAGGGGTACGAGCAGTACTTC. This gives the protein CASSQDPRQGYEQYF.

This chain connects TRBV9 to TRBJ2-3, with 8 bases lining up with TRBD1. The CDR3 has 16 amino acids. J was trimmed by 3 bases and V by 1 base; bases with no gene match: 7. Germline CDR1 is SGDLS and CDR2 is YYNGEE. CDR3 loop: CASSVHPGGGTDTQYF. CDR3 bases: TGTGCCAGCAGCGTACATCCAGGGGGCGGGACAGATACGCAGTATTTT. Full variable domain (outside the CDR3, taken from reference TRBV9 and TRBJ2-3): DSGVTQTPKHLITATGQRVTLRCSPRSGDLSVYWYQQSLDQGLQFLIQYYNGEERAKGNILERFSAQQFPDLHSELNLSSLELGDSALYFCASSVHPGGGTDTQYFGPGTRLTVL.

V is TRBV10-3 and J is TRBJ2-7; 10 positions agree with TRBD1. Germline CDR1 reads ENHRY; CDR2 reads SYGVKD. The CDR3 spans 13 residues. The V segment lost 4 bases and the J segment 5 bases; nucleotides outside the gene matches: 2. The CDR3 DNA reads as TGTGCCATCAGTGGACAGGGGGCGGACGAGCAGTACTTC. Encoded protein: CAISGQGADEQYF.

V usage is TRBV28 and J usage is TRBJ1-4; D is ambiguous. The CDR3 is 17 amino acids. V was shortened by 5 bases and J by 3 bases, with 19 bases between the two germline ends. Germline assignment: CDR1 MDHEN and CDR2 SYDVKM. Here the CDR3 reads CASSVSTPVRANEKLFF. CDR3 bases: TGTGCCAGCAGTGTATCAACCCCGGTCCGAGCTAATGAAAAACTGTTTTTT. The full variable domain, rest sourced from reference TRBV28 and TRBJ1-4, is DVKVTQSSRYLVKRTGEKVFLECVQDMDHENMFWYRQDPGLGLRLIYFSYDVKMKEKGDIPEGYSVSREKKERFSLILESASTNQTSMYLCASSVSTPVRANEKLFFGSGTQLSVL.

J is TRBJ1-4 and V is TRBV18, with D tentatively TRBD1 (5 bases). CDR3 length equals 15 residues. Trimming took off 0 bases at V and 3 bases at J, with 8 bases between the two ends. Germline CDR1 KGHSH, CDR2 LQKENI. CDR3 residues: CASSPPGVPNEKLFF. Written as DNA, the CDR3 is TGTGCCAGCTCACCACCGGGGGTTCCTAATGAAAAACTGTTTTTT.

The chain is built from TRBV5-4 and TRBJ2-1; 7 bases are a match to TRBD1. The CDR3 has 13 amino acids. Germline V gene data show CDR1 as SGHNT and CDR2 as YYREEE (reference sequence). Trimming at V came to 1 base and at J to 7 bases, leaving 2 bases not matched to a gene. CDR3 in DNA: TGTGCCAGCAGCTTGCGACAGGGTAATGAGCAGTTCTTC. The encoded protein is CASSLRQGNEQFF.